This TCR beta chain is from a study of blood T cells in healthy people across ages (dated by TCRdb to between 2014 and 2017). With respect to the entire study: Template switching captured roughly one uniquely barcoded TCR beta cDNA molecule per two T cells in model experiments. Age-related changes in TCR beta repertoire diversity were measured in the study by deep sequencing normalized with unique cDNA molecular identifiers. The donors were divided into four age groups: young (average around 16 years), middle-aged (about 39), aged (roughly 60) and long-lived (nearly 85). To avoid experimental bias, donors of different ages were distributed randomly across sequencing lanes. Using the same blood draw, the study looked at two additional independent replicas of 1 million unique cDNA reads for two donors, one aged 18 to 30 and the other aged 80 or older. What the work shows at the level of the full study, not this receptor alone: Estimates of total diversity based on one million sequenced T cells were considered lower bounds and underestimates. Because profiling used bulk unsorted PBMCs, naive and antigen-experienced compartments could not be compared conclusively. Compared with the aged group, more naive CD4+ T cells, fewer expanded clones and increased TCR diversity were shown by the long-lived group, suggesting age selection. Donor CMV infection status was unknown, potentially confounding age-related changes in expanded clonotypes. A strong correlation was found between observed TCR beta diversity and the percentage of naive T cells measured by flow cytometry. As age increased, observed TCR beta diversity per million T cells dropped in a roughly linear way, and a significant reduction was already evident by age 40.

The library was made by 5' RACE. TCRdb shows the sequencer as Illumina HiSeq 2500. A second PCR of roughly 7 to 11 cycles was performed with a sample-barcoded 5' primer and a J-beta primer mix. A template-switch 5' adaptor carrying 12 random nucleotides introduced a unique molecular identifier onto each TCR beta cDNA molecule. Each sample yielded at least 3 million CDR3-containing paired-end reads. The Mint cDNA synthesis kit, primed by a TRBC-specific oligonucleotide, was used to synthesize first-strand cDNA from all RNA. After uracil-DNA glycosylase treatment, a first 18-cycle PCR used universal primers M1SS and BC2_uni_R on all cDNA. The original pipeline was this. Each sample was normalized by randomly selecting 1 million high-quality reads, each carrying a distinct molecular identifier. Reads with shared molecular identifiers were discarded instead of being binned into consensus sequences. MiTCR, with a Q25 quality threshold and the strictest error-elimination algorithm, was used for CDR3 identification, clonotype clustering and error correction. A nonparametric unseen species model using Euler transformation provided a lower-bound estimate of total TCR beta diversity. In-frame beta chains were kept once TCRdb had trimmed the public reads at Q25 with fastp and called clones with MiXCR. One record per CDR3 amino acid sequence lists the most common genes and DNA. The authors' filters were not applied to this entry. The sample table shows roughly 1,700,000 distinct CDR3 sequences, and over 25% are seen once. Jointly, the top ten make up 7.7% of the sample.

This clonotype was detected only a few times. Its cognate antigen has yet to be identified. Per-base qualities were not stored, and no clone one base away is much larger. Donors were a few dozen systemically healthy Caucasian individuals from Russia aged roughly 6 to 95 years. Approximately 10 milliliters of peripheral blood were collected from each donor into EDTA-treated Vacutainer tubes. Ficoll-Paque density-gradient centrifugation was used to isolate PBMCs, with at least 7 million obtained per sample. Total RNA was extracted from PBMCs with Trizol reagent, with at least 5.5 micrograms obtained per sample. For every donor, an aliquot of PBMCs went through flow cytometry to measure the percentages of naive CD45RAhigh/CD27high T cells. Relative to germline, V is missing 6 bases and J is missing 4 bases, with 15 bases of the junction outside any gene match. Including cysteine and phenylalanine, the CDR3 has 16 amino acids. The read is trimmed to its CDR3 DNA, 48 bases read in frame from base 1. Based on the germline V gene, the CDR1 and CDR2 sequences are SQVTM and ANQGSEA.

The sequence is built from TRBV29-1 and TRBJ2-3, and 8 junction bases match TRBD2. This receptor was identified in a woman in her twenties or thirties in good health. Source material: blood. The sequence in DNA is TGCAGCGTGCGGGTTTGGAGCGGGAGCACGTCAGATACGCAGTATTTT. It translates as CSVRVWSGSTSDTQYF.